These 16 T cell receptor beta chains were sequenced from one sample in a study of CD8 T cells in ankylosing spondylitis. TCRdb re-called the 5' RACE reads with MiXCR, one entry per CDR3 protein. This table has fewer than 200,000 distinct CDR3 sequences, 18% appearing once. Sequencing was performed on blood, either unsorted or a sorted T cell fraction (not recorded which). The source of these receptors is a male donor aged 10 to 30 with ankylosing spondylitis or in good health (not recorded which).

V and J are TRBV20-1 and TRBJ2-3, with D possibly matching TRBD1 (6 bases). The CDR3 length is 11 residues. Per germline, CDR1 DFQATT and CDR2 SNEGSKA (reference sequence). Trimming shortened V by 5 bases and J by 4 bases, and 7 bases separated the two germline ends. For the CDR3, the DNA is TGCAGTGCTGGGGGCCCAGATACGCAGTATTTT. Its translation: CSAGGPDTQYF.

This clonotype appeared many times. This sequence joins TRBV6-2 or TRBV6-3 and TRBJ2-6; D call uncertain. V dropped 5 bases and J dropped 0 bases, with 8 bases sitting between them. Germline V gene data show CDR1 as MNHEY and CDR2 as SVGEGT. CDR3 length: 15 amino acids. CDR3 in amino acids: CASSQIISGANVLTF. CDR3 DNA sequence: TGTGCCAGCAGTCAGATTATCTCTGGGGCCAACGTCCTGACTTTC.

The sample holds many counts of this clonotype. V usage is TRBV10-3 and J usage is TRBJ2-5; D is uncertain. V gave up 2 bases and J gave up 1 base, with 2 bases separating them. There are 12 residues in the CDR3. Germline CDR1 and CDR2: ENHRY and SYGVKD. CDR3 bases: TGTGCCATCAGTGAGGTCCAAGAGACCCAGTACTTC. It yields the protein CAISEVQETQYF.

This clonotype occurred many times. V gene TRBV18 combines with J gene TRBJ1-2, with a possible D match to TRBD1 (5 bases). Germline CDR1 reads KGHSH; CDR2 reads LQKENI. The CDR3 has 14 residues. V lost 0 bases to trimming and J lost 3 bases, with 8 bases between them. Written as DNA, the CDR3 is TGTGCCAGCTCACCACCGTCCAGGGACTATGGCTACACCTTC. Amino acids: CASSPPSRDYGYTF.

In this sample, this clonotype turned up many times. CDR3 sequence (DNA): TGCAGTGCCGCCCCATTTTATAGCGGGAGACCCTACGAGCAGTACTTC. It specifies CSAAPFYSGRPYEQYF. J is TRBJ2-7 and V is TRBV20-1, with 9 bases identical to TRBD2. This CDR3 region has 16 residues. V trimming: 6 bases; J trimming: 2 bases; junction bases outside the gene matches: 14. Germline V gene data show CDR1 as DFQATT and CDR2 as SNEGSKA (reference sequence).

This chain connects TRBV7-6 to TRBJ2-7; D is possibly TRBD2 (5 bases). Trimming took 2 bases from V and 5 from J, leaving 13 bases between them. Germline values: CDR1 SGHVS, CDR2 FNYEAQ. The CDR3 length is 14 residues. The CDR3 is CASSLSNGMNEQYF. The CDR3 coding sequence is TGTGCCAGCAGCTTAAGTAACGGGATGAACGAGCAGTACTTC.

This clonotype was seen ten or more times. The chain employs TRBV6-5 and TRBJ2-2; 7 bases align to TRBD1. The J segment lost 0 bases and the V segment lost 6 bases, leaving 4 bases of the junction unmatched. Germline CDR1 and CDR2: MNHEY and SVGAGI. CDR3 length: 15 amino acids. CDR3 DNA: TGTGCCAGCAGGACGGACAGGCCGAACACCGGGGAGCTGTTTTTT. Amino acids: CASRTDRPNTGELFF.

This clonotype was recorded many times. The chain uses TRBV27 and TRBJ2-5, with 14 nucleotides matching TRBD2. Germline trimming cut 5 bases from V and 0 bases from J; bases unmatched to any gene: 5. CDR3 length equals 17 residues. Looked up from germline, CDR1 is MNHEY and CDR2 is SMNVEV (reference sequence). The CDR3 reads CASSPGLAGVNQETQYF. DNA for the CDR3: TGTGCCAGCAGTCCGGGACTAGCGGGAGTGAACCAAGAGACCCAGTACTTC.

Ten or more counts support this clonotype. The chain couples TRBV4-2 to TRBJ2-3; TRBD2 might be the D (5 bases). The V end was cut by 0 bases, the J end by 2 bases, with 12 bases between. The CDR3 is 16 residues long. Germline loops: CDR1 LGHNA, CDR2 YNFKEQ. CDR3 sequence: CASSQDQRPHTDTQYF. The CDR3 DNA sequence: TGTGCCAGCAGCCAAGACCAGCGGCCCCACACAGATACGCAGTATTTT.

This clonotype has a count of ten or more. CDR3 nucleotides: TGCGCCAGCAGCCAAGTGGTCAATCAGCCCCAGCATTTT. This codes for CASSQVVNQPQHF. The gene calls are TRBV4-1 and TRBJ1-5; D remains ambiguous. From germline, CDR1 is MGHRA and CDR2 YSYEKL. CDR3 length equals 13 residues. V lost 1 base and J 3 bases, leaving 4 bases between the germline ends.

This clonotype appeared many times. V and J are TRBV29-1 and TRBJ2-7; maybe TRBD2 (6 bases). The V and J ends lost 5 bases and 2 bases respectively, with 10 bases between them. The CDR3 extends over 12 amino acids. The germline V gene encodes CDR1 SQVTM and CDR2 ANQGSEA. The CDR3 coding sequence is TGCAGCGTTCGGGGGAGGACCTACGAGCAGTACTTC. Translated: CSVRGRTYEQYF.

This clonotype came up once. This sequence joins TRBV7-2 and TRBJ1-1; no reliable D call. This CDR3 region has 14 residues. Germline loops: CDR1 SGHTA, CDR2 FQGNSA. Between the trimmed V and J ends, which lost 1 base and 4 bases, there was a span of 10 bases. The CDR3, as DNA: TGTGCCAGCAGCTTAGTTCGGACGGCCACTGAAGCTTTCTTT. Protein sequence: CASSLVRTATEAFF.

This clonotype was recorded many times. V gene TRBV12-3 or TRBV12-4 combines with J gene TRBJ2-7; D unclear. The CDR3 loop spans 15 amino acids. V was clipped by 2 bases and J by 0 bases, with 11 bases between them. The CDR3 here is CASSLSPSASYEQYF. CDR3 DNA: TGTGCCAGCAGTTTATCCCCGAGCGCCTCCTACGAGCAGTACTTC.

This clonotype was counted at least ten times. V is TRBV29-1 and J is TRBJ1-2; D is uncertain. The CDR3 is 12 amino acids. The V end lost 1 base, the J end lost 10 bases, and 13 bases lay between the germline ends. Germline CDR1 and CDR2: SQVTM and ANQGSEA. In nucleotides, the CDR3 is TGCAGCGTTGAAGTTTTCCCCGGGGACTACACCTTC. It is translated as CSVEVFPGDYTF.

This clonotype was seen many times. The V gene is TRBV12-3 or TRBV12-4, the J gene TRBJ2-1; 8 positions agree with TRBD2. J gave up 4 bases and V 3 bases, and 8 bases lay outside the gene matches. This CDR3 comprises 16 residues. CDR3: CASSFSLAGHYNEQFF. The CDR3 bases are TGTGCCAGCAGTTTTAGCCTAGCGGGTCATTACAATGAGCAGTTCTTC.

This clonotype was detected many times. This sequence joins TRBV7-9 and TRBJ2-4; 7 bases are a match to TRBD2. Germline V gene data show CDR1 as SEHNR and CDR2 as FQNEAQ (reference sequence). The CDR3 is 12 amino acids. The J segment lost 8 bases and the V segment lost 3 bases, leaving 1 base of the junction unmatched. The CDR3 loop reads CASSFREDIQYF. DNA for the CDR3: TGTGCCAGCAGCTTTCGGGAGGACATTCAGTACTTC.